The T cell receptor (beta chain) under discussion was sequenced for a study of blood T cell repertoires in COVID-19. For the study at large: Researchers got acute and convalescent COVID-19 samples from the United States, Italy and Spain.

This CDR3 spans 14 amino acids. J lost 12 bases, V lost 3 bases, and 13 bases had no gene match. Germline-derived CDR1 and CDR2 are LNHDA and SQIVND (reference sequence). Authors' analysis steps: By means of reference gene primer amplification, nucleated cell counts were estimated. Only in-frame clones appear in the TCRdb table, and some are missing; sequencing was by immunoSEQ multiplex PCR. V and J calls and clone size are those listed in that table; D and trimming were worked out from the DNA. Among approximately 170,000 clones, over 90% were seen once, and the ten largest hold under 2%. Patients from Seattle were sampled longitudinally, starting during active infection.

Sequenced material: peripheral blood. The sequence was collected from a woman in her sixties with COVID-19, enrolled during active disease. The chain employs TRBV19 and TRBJ1-2; 7 bases line up with TRBD1. The CDR3 coding sequence is TGTGCCAGTAGTATTTTTGTACAAGACAGGGTCGACACCTTC. Translated, it gives CASSIFVQDRVDTF.